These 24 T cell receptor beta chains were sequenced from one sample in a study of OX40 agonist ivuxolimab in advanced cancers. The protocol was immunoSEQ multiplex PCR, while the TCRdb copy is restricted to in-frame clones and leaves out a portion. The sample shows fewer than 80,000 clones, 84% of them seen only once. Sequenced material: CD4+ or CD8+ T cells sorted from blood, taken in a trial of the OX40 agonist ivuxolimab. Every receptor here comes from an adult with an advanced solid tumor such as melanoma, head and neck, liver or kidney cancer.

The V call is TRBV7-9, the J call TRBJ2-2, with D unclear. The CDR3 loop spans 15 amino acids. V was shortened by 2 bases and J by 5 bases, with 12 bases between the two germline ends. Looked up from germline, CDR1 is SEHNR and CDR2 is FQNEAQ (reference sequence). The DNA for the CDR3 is TGTGCCAGCAGCTTACGCAGCCGAATAACCGGGGAGCTGTTTTTT. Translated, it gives CASSLRSRITGELFF.

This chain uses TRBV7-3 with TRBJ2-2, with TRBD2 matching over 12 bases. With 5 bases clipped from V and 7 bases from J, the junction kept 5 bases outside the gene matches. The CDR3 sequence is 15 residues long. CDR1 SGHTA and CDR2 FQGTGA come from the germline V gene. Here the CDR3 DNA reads TGTGCCAGCAGCCGACTAGCGGGAGCCGTCGGGGAGCTGTTTTTT. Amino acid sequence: CASSRLAGAVGELFF.

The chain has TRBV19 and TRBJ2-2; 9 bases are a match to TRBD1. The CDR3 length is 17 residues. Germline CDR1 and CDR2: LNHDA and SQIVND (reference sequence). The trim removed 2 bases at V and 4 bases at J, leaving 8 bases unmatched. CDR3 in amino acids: CASSIIIGTGSTGELFF. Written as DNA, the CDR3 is TGTGCCAGTAGTATAATCATCGGGACAGGGAGCACCGGGGAGCTGTTTTTT.

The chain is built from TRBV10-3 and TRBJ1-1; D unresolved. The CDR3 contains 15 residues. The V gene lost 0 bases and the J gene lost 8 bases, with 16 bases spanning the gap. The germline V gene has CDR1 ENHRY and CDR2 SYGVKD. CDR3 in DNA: TGTGCCATCAGTGAGTCCCAGCGCTTGCAAACGGAAGCTTTCTTT. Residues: CAISESQRLQTEAFF.

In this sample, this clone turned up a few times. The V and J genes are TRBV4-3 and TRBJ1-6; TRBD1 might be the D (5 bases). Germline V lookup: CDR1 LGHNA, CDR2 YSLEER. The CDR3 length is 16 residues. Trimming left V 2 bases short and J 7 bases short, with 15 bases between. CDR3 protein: CASSQISGTGNSPLHF. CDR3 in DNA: TGCGCCAGCAGCCAAATTTCCGGGACGGGAAATTCACCCCTCCACTTT.

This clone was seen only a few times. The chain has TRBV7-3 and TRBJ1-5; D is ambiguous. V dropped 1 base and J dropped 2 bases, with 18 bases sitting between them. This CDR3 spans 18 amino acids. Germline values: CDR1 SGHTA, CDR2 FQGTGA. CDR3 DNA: TGTGCCAGCAGCTTAAAAATTCCCCCGACAAGGGGCAATCAGCCCCAGCATTTT. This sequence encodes CASSLKIPPTRGNQPQHF.

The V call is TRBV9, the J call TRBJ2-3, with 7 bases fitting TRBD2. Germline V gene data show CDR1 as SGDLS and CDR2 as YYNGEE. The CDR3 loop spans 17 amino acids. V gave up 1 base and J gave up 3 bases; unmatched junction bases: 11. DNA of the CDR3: TGTGCCAGCAGCGTATCCGTGACGGGAGGAGGGACAGATACGCAGTATTTT. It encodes CASSVSVTGGGTDTQYF.

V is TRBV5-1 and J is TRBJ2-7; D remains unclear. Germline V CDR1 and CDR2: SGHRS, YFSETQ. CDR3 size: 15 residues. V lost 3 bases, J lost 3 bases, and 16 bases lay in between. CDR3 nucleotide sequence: TGCGCCAGCAGCTCCCTCCGACTGGAACACTACGAGCAGTACTTC. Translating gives CASSSLRLEHYEQYF. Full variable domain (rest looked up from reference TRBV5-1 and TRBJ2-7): KAGVTQTPRYLIKTRGQQVTLSCSPISGHRSVSWYQQTPGQGLQFLFEYFSETQRNKGNFPGRFSGRQFSNSRSEMNVSTLELGDSALYLCASSSLRLEHYEQYFGPGTRLTVT.

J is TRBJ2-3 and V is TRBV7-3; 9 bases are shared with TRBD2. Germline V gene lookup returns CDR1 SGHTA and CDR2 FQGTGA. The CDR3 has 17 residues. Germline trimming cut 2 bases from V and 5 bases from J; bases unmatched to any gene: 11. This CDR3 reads CASSLSASGGLRDTQYF. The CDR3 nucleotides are TGTGCCAGCAGCTTATCGGCCAGCGGGGGGTTAAGAGATACGCAGTATTTT.

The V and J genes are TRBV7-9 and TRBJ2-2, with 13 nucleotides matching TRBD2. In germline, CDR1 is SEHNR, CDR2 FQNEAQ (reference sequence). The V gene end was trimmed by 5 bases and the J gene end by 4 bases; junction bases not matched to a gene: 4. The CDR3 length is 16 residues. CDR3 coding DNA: TGTGCCAGCAGCGAAAGGACTAGCGGGAGCACCGGGGAGCTGTTTTTT. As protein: CASSERTSGSTGELFF.

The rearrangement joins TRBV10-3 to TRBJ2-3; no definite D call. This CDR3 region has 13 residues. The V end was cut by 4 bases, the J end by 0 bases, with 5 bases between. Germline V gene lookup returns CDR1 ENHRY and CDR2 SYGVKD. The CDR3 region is CAISGGSTDTQYF. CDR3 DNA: TGTGCCATCAGTGGGGGAAGCACAGATACGCAGTATTTT.

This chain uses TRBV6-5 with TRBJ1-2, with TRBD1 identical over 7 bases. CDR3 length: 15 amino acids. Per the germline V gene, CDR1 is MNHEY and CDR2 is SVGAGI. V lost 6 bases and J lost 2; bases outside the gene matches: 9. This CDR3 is CASRPKGQINYGYTF. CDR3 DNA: TGTGCCAGCAGGCCGAAGGGACAGATAAACTATGGCTACACCTTC.

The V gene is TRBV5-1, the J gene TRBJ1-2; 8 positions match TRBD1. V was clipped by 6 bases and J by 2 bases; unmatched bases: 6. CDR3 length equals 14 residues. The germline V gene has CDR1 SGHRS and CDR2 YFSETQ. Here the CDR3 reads CASNPGQGNYGYTF. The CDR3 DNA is TGCGCCAGCAACCCCGGACAGGGAAACTATGGCTACACCTTC.

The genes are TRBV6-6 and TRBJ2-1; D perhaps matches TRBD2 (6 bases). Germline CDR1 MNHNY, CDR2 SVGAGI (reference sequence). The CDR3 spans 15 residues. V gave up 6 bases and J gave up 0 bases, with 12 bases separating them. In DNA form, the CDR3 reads TGTGCCAGCAGGCCCCGGGACTTCTCCTACAATGAGCAGTTCTTC. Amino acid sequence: CASRPRDFSYNEQFF.

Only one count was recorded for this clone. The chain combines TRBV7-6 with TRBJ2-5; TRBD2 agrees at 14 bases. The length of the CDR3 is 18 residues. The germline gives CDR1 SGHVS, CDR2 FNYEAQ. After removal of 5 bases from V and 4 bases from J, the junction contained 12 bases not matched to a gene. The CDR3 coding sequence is TGTGCCAGCAGCCCAGGACTAGCGGGGGGCTACACAAGAGAGACCCAGTACTTC. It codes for CASSPGLAGGYTRETQYF. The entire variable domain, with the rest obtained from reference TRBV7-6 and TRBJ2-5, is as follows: GAGVSQSPRYKVTKRGQDVALRCDPISGHVSLYWYRQALGQGPEFLTYFNYEAQQDKSGLPNDRFSAERPEGSISTLTIQRTEQRDSAMYRCASSPGLAGGYTRETQYFGPGTRLLVL.

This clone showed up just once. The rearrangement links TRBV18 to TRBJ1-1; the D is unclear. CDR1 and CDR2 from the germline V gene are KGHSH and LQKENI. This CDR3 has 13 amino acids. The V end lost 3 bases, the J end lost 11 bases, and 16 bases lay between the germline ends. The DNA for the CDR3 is TGTGCCAGCTCACCTGGACTGACCACCCACGCTTTCTTT. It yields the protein CASSPGLTTHAFF.

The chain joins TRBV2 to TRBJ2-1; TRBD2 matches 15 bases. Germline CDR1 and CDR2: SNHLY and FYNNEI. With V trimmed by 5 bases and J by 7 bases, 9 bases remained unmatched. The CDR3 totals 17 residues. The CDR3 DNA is TGTGCCAGCAGTTTATCGGGACTAGCGGGGGGATCGAATGAGCAGTTCTTC. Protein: CASSLSGLAGGSNEQFF.

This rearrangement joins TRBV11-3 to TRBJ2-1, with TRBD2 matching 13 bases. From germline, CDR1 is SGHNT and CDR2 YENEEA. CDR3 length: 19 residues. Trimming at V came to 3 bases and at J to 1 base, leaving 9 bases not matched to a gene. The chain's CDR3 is CASSFLSLAGGESYNEQFF. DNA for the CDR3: TGTGCCAGCAGCTTTCTTTCACTAGCGGGAGGGGAATCCTACAATGAGCAGTTCTTC.

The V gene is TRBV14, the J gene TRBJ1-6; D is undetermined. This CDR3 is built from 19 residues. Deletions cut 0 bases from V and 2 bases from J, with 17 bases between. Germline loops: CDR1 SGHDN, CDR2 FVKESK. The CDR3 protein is CASSQDRGPGRTYNSPLHF. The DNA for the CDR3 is TGTGCCAGCAGCCAAGATCGCGGTCCGGGGAGGACCTATAATTCACCCCTCCACTTT. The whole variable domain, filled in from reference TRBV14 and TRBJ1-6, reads EAGVTQFPSHSVIEKGQTVTLRCDPISGHDNLYWYRRVMGKEIKFLLHFVKESKQDESGMPNNRFLAERTGGTYSTLKVQPAELEDSGVYFCASSQDRGPGRTYNSPLHFGNGTRLTVT.

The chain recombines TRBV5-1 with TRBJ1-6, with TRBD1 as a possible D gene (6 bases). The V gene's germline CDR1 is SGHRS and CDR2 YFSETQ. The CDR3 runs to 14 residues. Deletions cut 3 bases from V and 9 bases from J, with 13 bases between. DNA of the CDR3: TGCGCCAGCAGCTCTACAGGGAACGTTTCACCCCTCCACTTT. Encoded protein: CASSSTGNVSPLHF.

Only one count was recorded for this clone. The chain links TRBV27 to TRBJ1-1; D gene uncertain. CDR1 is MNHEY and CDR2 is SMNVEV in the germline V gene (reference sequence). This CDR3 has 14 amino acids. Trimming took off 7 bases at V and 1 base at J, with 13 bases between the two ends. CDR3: CASKRRGGNTEAFF. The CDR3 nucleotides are TGTGCCAGCAAAAGGCGAGGTGGGAACACTGAAGCTTTCTTT.

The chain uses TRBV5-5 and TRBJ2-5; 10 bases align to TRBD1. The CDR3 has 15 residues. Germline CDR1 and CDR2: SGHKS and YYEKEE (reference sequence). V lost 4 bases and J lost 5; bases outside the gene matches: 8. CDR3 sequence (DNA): TGTGCCAGCAGCGAGATTCCGGGACAGGGGGAGACCCAGTACTTC. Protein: CASSEIPGQGETQYF.

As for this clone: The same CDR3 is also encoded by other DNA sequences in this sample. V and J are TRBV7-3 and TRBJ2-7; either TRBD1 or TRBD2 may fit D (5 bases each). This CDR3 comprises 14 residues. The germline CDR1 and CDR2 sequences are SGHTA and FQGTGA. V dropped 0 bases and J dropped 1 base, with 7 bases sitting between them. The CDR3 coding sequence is TGTGCCAGCAGCTTAACAGGGACGTCCTACGAGCAGTACTTC. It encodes CASSLTGTSYEQYF.

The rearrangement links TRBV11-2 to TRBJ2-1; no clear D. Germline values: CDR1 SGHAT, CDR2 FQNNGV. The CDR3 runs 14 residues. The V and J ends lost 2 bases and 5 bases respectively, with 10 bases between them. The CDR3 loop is CASSLSPQNNEQFF. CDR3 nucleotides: TGTGCCAGCAGCTTATCACCCCAAAACAATGAGCAGTTCTTC.